A single sample is the source of the 6 T cell receptor beta chains below, sequenced in a study of OX40 agonist ivuxolimab in advanced cancers. Only in-frame clones appear in the TCRdb table, and some are missing; sequencing was by immunoSEQ multiplex PCR. The table includes roughly 100,000 clones, approximately 90% detected once. The sample consisted of CD4+ or CD8+ T cells sorted from blood, taken in a trial of the OX40 agonist ivuxolimab. The source is an adult with an advanced solid tumor such as melanoma, head and neck, liver or kidney cancer.

This CDR3 reads CASSETGTALGYTF. The DNA of the CDR3 is TGTGCCAGCAGTGAAACGGGTACGGCCTTGGGCTACACCTTC. The V call is TRBV6-1, the J call TRBJ1-2; D is unresolved. V was clipped by 2 bases and J by 8 bases, with 15 bases between them. The CDR3 covers 14 residues. Per germline, CDR1 MNHNS and CDR2 SASEGT.

V is TRBV28 and J is TRBJ2-6, with D perhaps assigned TRBD1 or TRBD2 (6 bases each). CDR3 size: 18 residues. Germline V gene lookup returns CDR1 MDHEN and CDR2 SYDVKM. Trimming took 3 bases from V and 1 from J, leaving 16 bases between them. CDR3 region: CASSLIGGVGSGANVLTF. CDR3 nucleotides: TGTGCCAGCAGTTTGATCGGGGGCGTCGGGTCTGGGGCCAACGTCCTGACTTTC.

This clone was seen a single time. The CDR3 nucleotides are TGTGCCAGCAGTCAGACAGGGCAGCGTAATCAGCCCCAGCATTTT. It codes for CASSQTGQRNQPQHF. The rearrangement links TRBV6-6 to TRBJ1-5; TRBD1 matches at 7 bases. CDR1 and CDR2 (germline): MNHNY, SVGAGI (reference sequence). V dropped 5 bases and J dropped 4; count of bases not matched to a gene: 8. The CDR3 extends over 15 amino acids.

The V call is TRBV30, the J call TRBJ2-2; D may correspond to TRBD1 or TRBD2 (5 bases each). The CDR3 has 14 residues. The V end was cut by 2 bases, the J end by 7 bases, with 14 bases between. Per the germline V gene, CDR1 is GTSNPN and CDR2 is SVGIG (reference sequence). In DNA, the CDR3 is TGTGCCTGGAGTCGGGGCCTCGAAGGCGGGGAGCTGTTTTTT. It encodes CAWSRGLEGGELFF. The variable domain in full, completed from reference TRBV30 and TRBJ2-2, reads SQTIHQWPATLVQPVGSPLSLECTVEGTSNPNLYWYRQAAGRGLQLLFYSVGIGQISSEVPQNLSASRPQDRQFILSSKKLLLSDSGFYLCAWSRGLEGGELFFGEGSRLTVL.

The chain uses TRBV28 and TRBJ2-1, with TRBD1 matching 9 bases. V lost 11 bases to trimming and J lost 7 bases; unmatched junction nucleotides: 6. CDR3 size: 12 residues. Germline V gene lookup returns CDR1 MDHEN and CDR2 SYDVKM. CDR3 protein: CAWGQGYNEQFF. The CDR3 DNA reads TGTGCCTGGGGACAGGGTTATAATGAGCAGTTCTTC.

The chain carries TRBV7-2 and TRBJ2-3; possibly TRBD2 for D (5 bases). V was trimmed by 4 bases and J by 6 bases, leaving 11 bases between them. The CDR3 contains 13 residues. Germline V CDR1 and CDR2: SGHTA, FQGNSA. CDR3 DNA: TGTGCCAGCAGCTCCACCTCGGGGGATACGCAGTATTTT. As protein: CASSSTSGDTQYF. The full variable domain, completed using reference TRBV7-2 and TRBJ2-3, is GAGVSQSPSNKVTEKGKDVELRCDPISGHTALYWYRQSLGQGLEFLIYFQGNSAPDKSGLPSDRFSAERTGGSVSTLTIQRTQQEDSAVYLCASSSTSGDTQYFGPGTRLTVL.